This TCR beta chain stems from a study of pediatric ulcerative colitis. About the study: Seven patients showed pancolitis and two showed left-sided colitis.

The germline CDR1 and CDR2 sequences are LNHDA and SQIVND (reference sequence). V lost 5 bases to trimming and J lost 4 bases, with 6 bases between them. The CDR3 sequence is 12 residues long. The sample holds a few counts of this clone. The assay was run at survey level. Only in-frame clones appear in the TCRdb table, and some are missing; sequencing was by immunoSEQ multiplex PCR. The sample carries tens of thousands of clones, about 86% recorded once. The material sequenced was blood. This clonotype originated in a boy between 5 and 17 years old with severe ulcerative colitis. This chain uses TRBV19 with TRBJ1-5; D ambiguous. The CDR3 is CASSRVNQPQHF. The CDR3 DNA is TGTGCCAGTAGTCGGGTTAATCAGCCCCAGCATTTT. Full variable domain (rest looked up from reference TRBV19 and TRBJ1-5): DGGITQSPKYLFRKEGQNVTLSCEQNLNHDAMYWYRQDPGQGLRLIYYSQIVNDFQKGDIAEGYSVSREKKESFPLTVTSAQKNPTAFYLCASSRVNQPQHFGDGTRLSIL.